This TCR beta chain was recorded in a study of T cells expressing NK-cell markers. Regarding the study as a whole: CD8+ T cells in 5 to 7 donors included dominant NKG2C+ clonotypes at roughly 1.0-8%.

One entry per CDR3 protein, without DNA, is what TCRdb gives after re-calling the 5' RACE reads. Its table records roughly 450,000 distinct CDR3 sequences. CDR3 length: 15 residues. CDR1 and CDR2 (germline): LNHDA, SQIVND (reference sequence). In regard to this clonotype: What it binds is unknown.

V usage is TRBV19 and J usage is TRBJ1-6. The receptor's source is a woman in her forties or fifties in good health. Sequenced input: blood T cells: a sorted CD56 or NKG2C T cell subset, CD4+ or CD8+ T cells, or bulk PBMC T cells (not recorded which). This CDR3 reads CATSQEGSYNSPLHF.